Presented here are 4 T cell receptor beta chains from one specimen sequenced in a study of tumor-infiltrating lymphocytes in primary liver carcinoma. With a constant-region primer, TCR beta cDNA was made from approximately 510 ng of total RNA. Three nested multiplex PCR rounds of slightly modified ARM-PCR generated TCR beta libraries. Amplification in the first two PCR rounds was performed using TRBV1-TRBV30 forward primers and a C-beta reverse primer for approximately 10 cycles each. TCRdb independently ran MiXCR on the multiplex PCR reads; one entry per CDR3 protein. Here the sample spans approximately 300,000 distinct CDR3 sequences, less than 75% being singletons. RNA was extracted from whole blood without cell sorting, alongside germline DNA. The specimen sequenced was peripheral blood. Receptors were obtained from a man aged 35 to 55 with primary liver carcinoma and hepatitis B virus infection.

This clonotype was seen a few times. This chain connects TRBV28 to TRBJ2-3; D not resolved. Trimming took off 2 bases at V and 7 bases at J, with 10 bases between the two ends. This CDR3 spans 13 amino acids. Germline-derived CDR1 and CDR2 are MDHEN and SYDVKM. CDR3 protein: CASSLKLRNTQYF. The CDR3, as DNA: TGTGCCAGCAGTTTAAAACTGAGAAATACGCAGTATTTT. Combining the CDR3 with reference TRBV28 and TRBJ2-3 gives the whole variable domain DVKVTQSSRYLVKRTGEKVFLECVQDMDHENMFWYRQDPGLGLRLIYFSYDVKMKEKGDIPEGYSVSREKKERFSLILESASTNQTSMYLCASSLKLRNTQYFGPGTRLTVL.

J is TRBJ2-5 and V is TRBV5-4; tentative D call: TRBD2 (5 bases). Germline loops: CDR1 SGHNT, CDR2 YYREEE (reference sequence). The V gene lost 6 bases and the J gene lost 1 base, with 13 bases spanning the gap. The CDR3 runs to 14 residues. The CDR3 coding sequence is TGTGCCAGCACGGGGTCAGCGGTCCAAGAGACCCAGTACTTC. It translates to CASTGSAVQETQYF.

The gene calls are TRBV28 and TRBJ1-1; 9 bases match TRBD1. The trim removed 4 bases at V and 4 bases at J, leaving 4 bases unmatched. The germline CDR1 and CDR2 sequences are MDHEN and SYDVKM. The CDR3 loop spans 14 amino acids. CDR3 bases: TGTGCCAGCAGTTCGGGACAGGGCGGCACTGAAGCTTTCTTT. Amino acids: CASSSGQGGTEAFF.

This clonotype was seen at least ten times. The chain combines TRBV6-1 with TRBJ2-3, with D possibly TRBD1 on 6 matching bases. The CDR3 loop spans 13 amino acids. Germline CDR1 is MNHNS and CDR2 is SASEGT. Trimming left V 2 bases short and J 7 bases short, with 10 bases between. CDR3 bases: TGTGCCAGCAGTGAATGGACAGCCTATACGCAGTATTTT. It yields the protein CASSEWTAYTQYF.